A single sample gave rise to the 28 T cell receptor beta chains below, sequenced in a study of cytomegalovirus exposure and HLA in healthy donors. The PCR contained 60 Vbeta and 13 Jbeta primers. Measured with immunoSEQ multiplex PCR; TCRdb has only the in-frame clones, and not every one. The table lists 140,000 or so clones, around 57% of them singletons. Sequencing input: PBMCs. The source is a male donor in good health and CMV-seronegative.

The chain carries TRBV4-3 and TRBJ1-2; D is perhaps TRBD1 (6 bases). The CDR3 spans 15 residues. Germline lookup yields CDR1 LGHNA and CDR2 YSLEER. Trimming took 4 bases from V and 8 from J, leaving 20 bases between them. The CDR3 DNA reads as TGCGCCAGCAGCCTCCCGGGAACAGGGCGTGGAGGCTACACCTTC. Translation: CASSLPGTGRGGYTF.

The chain is built from TRBV7-9 and TRBJ2-7; D might be TRBD1 (6 bases). With 5 bases removed from V and 2 bases from J, the gap between germline ends came to 13 bases. Germline V lookup: CDR1 SEHNR, CDR2 FQNEAQ (reference sequence). The CDR3 is made up of 14 amino acids. In DNA, the CDR3 is TGTGCCAGCAGCCTAAGACAGGAACCCTACGAGCAGTACTTC. It specifies CASSLRQEPYEQYF.

J is TRBJ2-5 and V is TRBV4-3; D remains ambiguous. This CDR3 comprises 16 residues. CDR1 and CDR2 (germline): LGHNA, YSLEER. V was shortened by 0 bases and J by 5 bases, with 16 bases between the two germline ends. This chain's CDR3 is CASSQDLRLGWETQYF. The CDR3 nucleotides read TGCGCCAGCAGCCAAGATTTACGACTCGGCTGGGAGACCCAGTACTTC.

This sequence joins TRBV2 and TRBJ2-4, with D perhaps matching TRBD1 (6 bases). The length of the CDR3 is 15 residues. Germline V lookup: CDR1 SNHLY, CDR2 FYNNEI. V lost 4 bases and J 5 bases, leaving 15 bases between the germline ends. The CDR3 loop is CASSVDRAGENIQYF. CDR3 coding DNA: TGTGCCAGCAGTGTGGATCGTGCAGGGGAAAACATTCAGTACTTC.

J is TRBJ2-3 and V is TRBV5-1; 7 bases match TRBD1. V dropped 0 bases and J dropped 6; count of bases not matched to a gene: 7. The CDR3 runs to 15 residues. The germline V gene encodes CDR1 SGHRS and CDR2 YFSETQ. CDR3 amino acids: CASSLGATGPDTQYF. The DNA for the CDR3 is TGCGCCAGCAGCTTGGGGGCGACAGGGCCGGATACGCAGTATTTT.

This clone has a handful of counts. The rearrangement uses TRBV5-6 and TRBJ1-1; D possibly corresponds to TRBD1 (5 bases). Trimming took off 2 bases at V and 4 bases at J, with 12 bases between the two ends. The CDR3 has 14 residues. Germline V CDR1 and CDR2: SGHDT, YYEEEE. CDR3 DNA sequence: TGTGCCAGCAGCTTTTCAGGGTTGGGCACTGAAGCTTTCTTT. The encoded protein is CASSFSGLGTEAFF. The full variable domain, its missing parts supplied by reference TRBV5-6 and TRBJ1-1, is DAGVTQSPTHLIKTRGQQVTLRCSPKSGHDTVSWYQQALGQGPQFIFQYYEEEERQRGNFPDRFSGHQFPNYSSELNVNALLLGDSALYLCASSFSGLGTEAFFGQGTRLTVV.

The table lists this clone with a few counts. The rearrangement uses TRBV6-5 and TRBJ1-6; D is ambiguous. Germline CDR1 is MNHEY and CDR2 is SVGAGI. CDR3 length equals 12 residues. V lost 8 bases and J lost 10, with 12 bases in between. The CDR3 coding sequence is TGTGCCAGCGGAGGGTCGGGGTCACCCCTCCACTTT. Amino acids: CASGGSGSPLHF.

Details on this clone: A junction boundary mismatches the germline segment, possibly from a read error. J is TRBJ1-1 and V is TRBV7-9; the match to TRBD1 covers 8 bases. CDR1 SEHNR and CDR2 FQNEAQ come from the germline V gene (reference sequence). The CDR3 is 18 residues long. The DNA of the CDR3 is TGTTCCAGCAGCTTTAGGACAGGGTCTATTACGACAACTACTGAAGCTTTCTTT. This gives the protein CSSSFRTGSITTTTEAFF. The full variable domain, rest sourced from reference TRBV7-9 and TRBJ1-1, is DTGVSQNPRHKITKRGQNVTFRCDPISEHNRLYWYRQTLGQGPEFLTYFQNEAQLEKSRLLSDRFSAERPKGSFSTLEIQRTEQGDSAMYLCSSSFRTGSITTTTEAFFGQGTRLTVV.

The chain employs TRBV2 and TRBJ2-7; D may be TRBD2 (6 bases). The CDR3 contains 11 residues. Per germline, CDR1 SNHLY and CDR2 FYNNEI. V dropped 8 bases and J dropped 2 bases, with 7 bases sitting between them. CDR3 region: CASRLAYEQYF. CDR3 nucleotides: TGTGCCAGCCGACTAGCCTACGAGCAGTACTTC.

The J gene is TRBJ2-7, the V gene TRBV29-1, with 7 bases aligning to TRBD1. Germline V gene data show CDR1 as SQVTM and CDR2 as ANQGSEA. With V trimmed by 4 bases and J by 0 bases, 9 bases remained unmatched. CDR3 length: 15 residues. Here the CDR3 reads CSVVSPGQISYEQYF. The CDR3 nucleotides are TGCAGCGTTGTTTCCCCGGGACAGATCTCCTACGAGCAGTACTTC.

The chain carries TRBV10-3 and TRBJ1-2, with D possibly matching TRBD1 (6 bases). CDR3 length equals 13 residues. The germline V and J ends were trimmed by 0 bases and 4 bases, with 6 bases remaining between them. The germline V gene has CDR1 ENHRY and CDR2 SYGVKD. The CDR3 coding sequence is TGTGCCATCAGTGAGTCAGGGGGCTATGGCTACACCTTC. Translating it yields CAISESGGYGYTF.

This clone was seen a single time. The chain's CDR3 is CAWSVRRVQHGYTF. CDR3 DNA sequence: TGTGCCTGGAGTGTACGGAGGGTGCAACATGGCTACACCTTC. The V and J genes are TRBV30 and TRBJ1-2, with D hard to call. This CDR3 comprises 14 residues. In germline, CDR1 is GTSNPN, CDR2 SVGIG (reference sequence). V lost 0 bases to trimming and J lost 6 bases, with 14 bases between them.

The gene calls are TRBV7-9 and TRBJ1-2; a weak D match, TRBD1 (5 bases). This CDR3 contains 12 residues. Germline lookup yields CDR1 SEHNR and CDR2 FQNEAQ (reference sequence). The V and J ends lost 8 bases and 2 bases respectively, with 9 bases between them. CDR3 sequence (DNA): TGTGCCAGCTCCGCAGGGAACTATGGCTACACCTTC. Translating gives CASSAGNYGYTF.

This clone occurred many times. The V and J genes are TRBV6-5 and TRBJ1-2, with D perhaps matching TRBD1 (6 bases). The germline CDR1 and CDR2 sequences are MNHEY and SVGAGI. The CDR3 consists of 15 residues. Trimming removed 6 bases at V and 4 bases at J, with 18 bases between. The CDR3 region is CASSPQGGGPYGYTF. The CDR3 region has the DNA TGTGCCAGCAGCCCACAGGGAGGGGGGCCCTATGGCTACACCTTC.

The rearrangement links TRBV19 to TRBJ1-5; D unclear. CDR1 LNHDA and CDR2 SQIVND come from the germline V gene (reference sequence). This CDR3 is built from 13 residues. Trimming took off 5 bases at V and 3 bases at J, with 8 bases between the two ends. DNA for the CDR3: TGTGCCAGTAGTCCAGGCCTCAATCAGCCCCAGCATTTT. Translated: CASSPGLNQPQHF.

The chain has TRBV2 and TRBJ1-5; D might be TRBD1 (5 bases). The germline CDR1 and CDR2 sequences are SNHLY and FYNNEI. V was shortened by 4 bases and J by 5 bases, with 12 bases between the two germline ends. The CDR3 consists of 14 residues. CDR3 in amino acids: CASSAYGGDQPQHF. The CDR3 DNA reads as TGTGCCAGCAGTGCTTATGGAGGGGATCAGCCCCAGCATTTT.

The chain uses TRBV7-2 and TRBJ1-5, with 9 bases aligning to TRBD1. This CDR3 has 14 residues. The V and J ends lost 5 bases and 7 bases, in that order; junction bases with no gene match: 6. Germline V gene sequence: CDR1 SGHTA, CDR2 FQGNSA. CDR3 region: CASSLQGQGQPQHF. The CDR3 DNA is TGTGCCAGCAGCCTGCAGGGACAGGGACAGCCCCAGCATTTT.

The CDR3: CASSYGGGYTF. The CDR3 region has the DNA TGTGCCAGCAGTTACGGAGGAGGCTACACCTTC. The chain links TRBV6-5 to TRBJ1-2; D uncertain. Trimming removed 2 bases from V and 8 bases from J, with 6 bases in between. The length of the CDR3 is 11 residues. CDR1 is MNHEY and CDR2 is SVGAGI in the germline V gene.

The rearrangement uses TRBV5-6 and TRBJ2-7, with D possibly being TRBD1 (6 bases). CDR1 SGHDT and CDR2 YYEEEE come from the germline V gene. V lost 5 bases, J lost 3 bases, and 15 bases lay in between. This CDR3 contains 14 residues. The CDR3 coding sequence is TGTGCCAGCAGTGGGTGGGACACCGTCTACGAGCAGTACTTC. Its protein product is CASSGWDTVYEQYF.

This clone has a handful of counts. V gene TRBV4-1 combines with J gene TRBJ1-3; unclear D gene. The germline CDR1 and CDR2 sequences are MGHRA and YSYEKL. The CDR3 runs to 14 residues. Trimming cost V 4 bases and J 4 bases, with 11 bases left between them. The CDR3 DNA follows: TGCGCCAGCAGCCCTTCTTTCGGGGGAAACACCATATATTTT. Translation: CASSPSFGGNTIYF.

V is TRBV29-1 and J is TRBJ1-1, with D possibly being TRBD1 (5 bases). V lost 3 bases and J lost 4, with 6 bases in between. The CDR3 sequence is 11 residues long. Looked up from germline, CDR1 is SQVTM and CDR2 is ANQGSEA. DNA for the CDR3: TGCAGCGTTGACGGGGGCACTGAAGCTTTCTTT. Translated: CSVDGGTEAFF.

This clone was seen only a few times. J is TRBJ1-2 and V is TRBV6-5; 9 bases agree with TRBD1. V gave up 4 bases and J gave up 8 bases; unmatched junction bases: 14. Germline V CDR1 and CDR2: MNHEY, SVGAGI. The CDR3 spans 16 residues. CDR3 in DNA: TGTGCCAGCAGTTCACAGGGGGCGTCTTTTGTCGGAGGCTACACCTTC. Translated: CASSSQGASFVGGYTF.

This clone was observed a handful of times. The V and J genes are TRBV29-1 and TRBJ2-7; tentatively, D is TRBD2 (7 bases). V lost 4 bases and J lost 6, with 13 bases in between. Germline CDR1 and CDR2: SQVTM and ANQGSEA. CDR3 length: 12 residues. The CDR3 region has the DNA TGCAGCGTTGGCGGGGGCGGGGGCGAGCAGTACTTC. Translation: CSVGGGGGEQYF.

This clone was picked up one time. CDR3 sequence (DNA): TGCGCCAGCAGCCAAGAAGGGACAGGACTCAATCAGCCCCAGCATTTT. Its translation is CASSQEGTGLNQPQHF. The chain carries TRBV4-3 and TRBJ1-5; TRBD1 agrees at 8 bases. The ends lost 0 bases at V and 3 bases at J; junction bases unmatched: 4. The CDR3 is 16 residues long. The germline V gene encodes CDR1 LGHNA and CDR2 YSLEER.

The chain is built from TRBV30 and TRBJ2-5, with D perhaps matching TRBD2 (5 bases). The DNA end favors TRBJ2-7, so the J call may be wrong. The CDR3 contains 13 residues. From germline, CDR1 is GTSNPN and CDR2 SVGIG (reference sequence). In DNA form, the CDR3 reads TGTGCCTGGAGTCTTGAGGGTTTACACGAGCAGTACTTC. This translates into CAWSLEGLHEQYF.

This clone has just a few counts. The chain couples TRBV19 to TRBJ1-4, with D possibly matching TRBD1 (5 bases). Trimming removed 8 bases at V and 3 bases at J, with 19 bases between. The germline gives CDR1 LNHDA, CDR2 SQIVND (reference sequence). The CDR3 is 16 residues long. CDR3: CASGEAAGEPNEKLFF. CDR3 DNA: TGTGCCAGTGGGGAAGCCGCGGGGGAACCTAATGAAAAACTGTTTTTT.

V and J are TRBV4-1 and TRBJ1-1; 10 bases are a match to TRBD1. The ends lost 1 base at V and 3 bases at J; junction bases unmatched: 14. This CDR3 spans 19 amino acids. Per germline, CDR1 MGHRA and CDR2 YSYEKL. The CDR3 here is CASSQVAYRTGGQDTEAFF. The DNA for the CDR3 is TGCGCCAGCAGCCAAGTCGCGTATCGGACAGGGGGTCAGGACACTGAAGCTTTCTTT.

The rearrangement uses TRBV7-9 and TRBJ2-1, with D perhaps TRBD1 (6 bases). Trimming left V 5 bases short and J 4 bases short, with 9 bases between. The CDR3 is 13 amino acids. Per germline, CDR1 SEHNR and CDR2 FQNEAQ (reference sequence). The CDR3 reads CASSRGGYNEQFF. The CDR3 nucleotides read TGTGCCAGCAGCCGAGGGGGATACAATGAGCAGTTCTTC.